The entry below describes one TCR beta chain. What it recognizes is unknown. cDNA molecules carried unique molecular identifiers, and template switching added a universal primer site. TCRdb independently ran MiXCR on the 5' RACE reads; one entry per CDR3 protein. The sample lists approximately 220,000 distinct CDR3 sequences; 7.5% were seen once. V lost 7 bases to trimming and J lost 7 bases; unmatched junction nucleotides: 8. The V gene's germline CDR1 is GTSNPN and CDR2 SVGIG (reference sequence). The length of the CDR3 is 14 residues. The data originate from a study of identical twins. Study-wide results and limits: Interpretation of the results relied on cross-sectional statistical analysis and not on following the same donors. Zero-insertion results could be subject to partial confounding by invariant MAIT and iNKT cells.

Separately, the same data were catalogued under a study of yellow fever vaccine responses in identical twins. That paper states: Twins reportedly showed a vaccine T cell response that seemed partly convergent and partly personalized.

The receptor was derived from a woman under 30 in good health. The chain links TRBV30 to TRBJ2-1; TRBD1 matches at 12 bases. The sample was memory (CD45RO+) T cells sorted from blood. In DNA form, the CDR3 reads TGTGCCTCGCCTGGGACAGGGGGCGTGAATGAGCAGTTCTTC. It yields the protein CASPGTGGVNEQFF.